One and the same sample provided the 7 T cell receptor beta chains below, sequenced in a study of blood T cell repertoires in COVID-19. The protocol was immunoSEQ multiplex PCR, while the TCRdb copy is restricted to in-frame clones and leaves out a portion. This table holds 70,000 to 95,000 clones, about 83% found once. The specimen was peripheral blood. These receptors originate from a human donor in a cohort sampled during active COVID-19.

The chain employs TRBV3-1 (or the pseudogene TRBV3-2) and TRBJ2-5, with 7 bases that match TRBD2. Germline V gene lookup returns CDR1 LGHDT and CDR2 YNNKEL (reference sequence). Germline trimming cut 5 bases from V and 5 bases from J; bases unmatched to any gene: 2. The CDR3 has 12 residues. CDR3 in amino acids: CASSNGGETQYF. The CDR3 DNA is TGTGCCAGCAGCAACGGGGGGGAGACCCAGTACTTC.

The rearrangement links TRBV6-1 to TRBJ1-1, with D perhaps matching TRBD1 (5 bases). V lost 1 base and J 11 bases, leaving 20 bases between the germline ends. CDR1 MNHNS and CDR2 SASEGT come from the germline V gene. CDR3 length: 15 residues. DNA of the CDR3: TGTGCCAGCAGTGAAGAGACAGTCAGGGTGGTGGATGCTTTCTTT. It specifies CASSEETVRVVDAFF.

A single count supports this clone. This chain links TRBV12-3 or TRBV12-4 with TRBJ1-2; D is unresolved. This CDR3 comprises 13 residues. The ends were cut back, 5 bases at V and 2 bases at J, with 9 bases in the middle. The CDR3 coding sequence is TGTGCCAGCAGTCCCGACGGGAACTATGGCTACACCTTC. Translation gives CASSPDGNYGYTF.

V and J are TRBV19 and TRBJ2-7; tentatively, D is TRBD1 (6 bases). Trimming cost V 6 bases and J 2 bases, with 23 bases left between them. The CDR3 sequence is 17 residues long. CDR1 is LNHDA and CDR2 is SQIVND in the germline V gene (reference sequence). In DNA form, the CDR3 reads TGTGCCAGTAGCACCGGGACATTCACTTCTATTACCTACGAGCAGTACTTC. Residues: CASSTGTFTSITYEQYF.

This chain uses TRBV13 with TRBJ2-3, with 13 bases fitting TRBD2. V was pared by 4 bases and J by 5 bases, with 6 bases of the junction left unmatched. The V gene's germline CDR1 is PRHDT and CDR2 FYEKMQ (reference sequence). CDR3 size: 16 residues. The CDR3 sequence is CASSSTGTSGIDTQYF. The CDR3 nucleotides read TGTGCCAGCAGCTCCACCGGGACTAGCGGGATAGATACGCAGTATTTT.

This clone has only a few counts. The CDR3 loop reads CASSQDRGILSGANVLTF. The CDR3 DNA sequence: TGCGCCAGCAGCCAAGATAGGGGAATTCTCTCTGGGGCCAACGTCCTGACTTTC. The genes are TRBV4-1 and TRBJ2-6, with D possibly being TRBD1 (5 bases). Germline lookup yields CDR1 MGHRA and CDR2 YSYEKL. The CDR3 is 18 amino acids. V shed 0 bases and J shed 0 bases, with 12 bases lying between them.

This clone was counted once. CDR3 sequence: CASSTGTGANYNEQFF. The CDR3 DNA reads TGTGCCAGCAGCACCGGGACAGGAGCTAACTACAATGAGCAGTTCTTC. The V gene is TRBV5-4, the J gene TRBJ2-1, with 8 bases lining up with TRBD1. The V gene end was trimmed by 4 bases and the J gene end by 3 bases; junction bases not matched to a gene: 9. This CDR3 is 16 amino acids long. CDR1 and CDR2 (germline): SGHNT, YYREEE (reference sequence). Full variable domain (remainder filled in from reference TRBV5-4 and TRBJ2-1): ETGVTQSPTHLIKTRGQQVTLRCSSQSGHNTVSWYQQALGQGPQFIFQYYREEENGRGNFPPRFSGLQFPNYSSELNVNALELDDSALYLCASSTGTGANYNEQFFGPGTRLTVL.